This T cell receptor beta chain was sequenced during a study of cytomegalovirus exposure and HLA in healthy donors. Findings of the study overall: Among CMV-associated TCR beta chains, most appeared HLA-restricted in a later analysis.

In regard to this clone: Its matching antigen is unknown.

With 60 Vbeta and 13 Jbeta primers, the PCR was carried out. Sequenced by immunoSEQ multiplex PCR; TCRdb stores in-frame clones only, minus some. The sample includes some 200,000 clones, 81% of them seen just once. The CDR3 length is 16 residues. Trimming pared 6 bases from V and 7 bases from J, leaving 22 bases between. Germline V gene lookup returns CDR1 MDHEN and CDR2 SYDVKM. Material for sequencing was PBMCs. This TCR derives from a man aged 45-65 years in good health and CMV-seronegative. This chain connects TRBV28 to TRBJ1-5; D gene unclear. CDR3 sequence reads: CASSQTRWGGGQPQHF. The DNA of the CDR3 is TGTGCCAGCAGCCAGACTAGGTGGGGTGGAGGGCAGCCCCAGCATTTT.